The rows below give T cell receptor beta chains drawn from one sample of a study of memory CD4+ T cells and cytomegalovirus serostatus. The table came from immunoSEQ multiplex PCR; TCRdb's copy has only in-frame clones and leaves some out. Among about 48,000 clones listed, around 80% were seen once. Sequences were obtained from memory CD4+ T cells from blood. The receptors stem from an adult in good health and CMV-seronegative. CDR3s include the opening cysteine and the closing phenylalanine or tryptophan. Fields, in order: V gene, clone size, J gene, D gene, CDR3 DNA, CDR3 protein. D genes are given only for firm matches. Clone size is not always given. Where it is, it says once, few, many or a class for expanded clones.

TRBV18	-	TRBJ1-5	-	TGTGCCAGCTCACCAGGAGATAATCAGCCCCAGCATTTT	CASSPGDNQPQHF
TRBV7-8	-	TRBJ1-5	-	TGTGCCAGCAGCCCGGGGGGAAGGGGGAATCAGCCCCAGCATTTT	CASSPGGRGNQPQHF
TRBV15	medium-sized	TRBJ2-5	TRBD2	TGTGCCACCAGCAGACGGGGGAGGGTAGAGACCCAGTACTTC	CATSRRGRVETQYF
TRBV4-2	-	TRBJ1-1	-	TGTGCCAGCAGCCCCCAGGACACTGAAGCTTTCTTT	CASSPQDTEAFF
TRBV6-5	-	TRBJ2-1	TRBD1	TGTGCCAGCAGCTCCGACAGGGGCTCCTACAATGAGCAGTTCTTC	CASSSDRGSYNEQFF
TRBV19	-	TRBJ2-1	TRBD1	TGTGCCAGTAGTATTCTGGTGGGACAGGGGTATAGGAATGAGCAGTTCTTC	CASSILVGQGYRNEQFF
TRBV21-1	-	TRBJ2-7	-	TGTGCCAGCAGCAAGTATGTGACAGGGTGGATCGACGAGCAGTACTTC	CASSKYVTGWIDEQYF
TRBV5-1	-	TRBJ2-3	-	TGCGCCAGCACTCCTAGCCCAACCGGGAGCAGCACAGATACGCAGTATTTT	CASTPSPTGSSTDTQYF
TRBV2	-	TRBJ1-1	TRBD1	TGTGCCAGCAGTATTGACAGGGAAAGGAGAGCTTTCTTT	CASSIDRERRAFF
TRBV4-1	-	TRBJ2-5	TRBD2	TGCGCCAGCAGCCCCCACCGGGCTAGCGGGGGGGCCGGCCTTGGGGCGACCCAGTACTTC	CASSPHRASGGAGLGATQYF
TRBV7-9	-	TRBJ2-3	TRBD2	TGTGCCAGCAGCTTGTACCCGGGGGGGTCCTTCACAGATACGCAGTATTTT	CASSLYPGGSFTDTQYF
TRBV5-1	once	TRBJ2-7	TRBD2	TGCGCCAGCAGCTTTACCACTAGCGGGGGGATCTACGAGCAGTACTTC	CASSFTTSGGIYEQYF
TRBV21-1	once	TRBJ2-1	-	TGTGCCAGCAGAAGACAGGAATACAATGAGCAGTTCTTC	CASRRQEYNEQFF
TRBV6-1	-	TRBJ2-7	-	TGTGCCAGCTCCAGGGGACTACCGCGCTCCTACGAGCAGTACTTC	CASSRGLPRSYEQYF
TRBV27	-	TRBJ2-2	TRBD2	TGTGCCAGCAGTTTAGGGAGGGCCTCAACCGGGGAGCTGTTTTTT	CASSLGRASTGELFF
TRBV27	-	TRBJ2-7	TRBD2	TGTGCCAGCAGTCCCTCCGGGACTATGAGCTACGAGCAGTACTTC	CASSPSGTMSYEQYF
TRBV12-5	-	TRBJ2-5	TRBD1	TGTGCTAGTGGTTTGGTTTACCTGGACAGGGGTGGGGAGACCCAGTACTTC	CASGLVYLDRGGETQYF
TRBV9	-	TRBJ1-2	-	TGTGCCAGCACCTCCAAAGCCGGTAACTATGGCTACACCTTC	CASTSKAGNYGYTF
TRBV7-9	-	TRBJ2-4	-	TGTGCCAGCTCCCCGCCGGAGAGCATTCAGTACTTC	CASSPPESIQYF
TRBV28	once	TRBJ1-1	-	TGTGCCAGCCGCGAAAAGGGCACTGAAGCTTTCTTT	CASREKGTEAFF
TRBV18	few	TRBJ1-1	TRBD1	TGTGCCAGCTCCTTCGGACAGGGGGCCATTCCCACTGAAGCTTTCTTT	CASSFGQGAIPTEAFF
TRBV9	-	TRBJ1-1	-	TGTGCCAGCAGCGTAGCTACGAGGCCGCGGACTGAAGCTTTCTTT	CASSVATRPRTEAFF
TRBV6-5	-	TRBJ2-1	TRBD2	TGTGCCAGCAGTTCCGGGACTAGCGGGAGTTACAATGAGCAGTTCTTC	CASSSGTSGSYNEQFF
TRBV6-5	-	TRBJ2-3	-	TGTGCCAGCAGCTACGGGGGGCTGGCAGATACGCAGTATTTT	CASSYGGLADTQYF
TRBV7-9	-	TRBJ2-3	TRBD1	TGTGCCAGCAGCTTAGTTGGCAGGGGGTTCACAGATACGCAGTATTTT	CASSLVGRGFTDTQYF
TRBV4-1	-	TRBJ1-6	TRBD1	TGCGCCAGCAGCCAGACAGGGGGCTATACAACTGGGCATAATTCACCCCTCCACTTT	CASSQTGGYTTGHNSPLHF
TRBV28	-	TRBJ2-1	TRBD1	TGTGCCAGCAGTGAGACGGGACAGGGAAGGCATGAGCAGTTCTTC	CASSETGQGRHEQFF
TRBV7-2	-	TRBJ1-6	-	TGTGCCAGCAGCCGGACAGCGAGTTATAATTCACCCCTCCACTTT	CASSRTASYNSPLHF
TRBV2	few	TRBJ2-6	-	TGTGCCAGCAGTGAAAGCTCTGGGGCCAACGTCCTGACTTTC	CASSESSGANVLTF
TRBV5-1	-	TRBJ2-3	-	TGCGCCAGCAGCTTGGGCAGGGCATCAGATACGCAGTATTTT	CASSLGRASDTQYF
TRBV7-9	-	TRBJ1-2	-	TGTGCCAGCAGCTTACCAAAGGAGGGTAGGGGGAACTATGGCTACACCTTC	CASSLPKEGRGNYGYTF
TRBV5-1	-	TRBJ2-7	TRBD2	TGCGCCAGCAGTTTGACTAGCGGGAGCCCTCACGAGCAGTACTTC	CASSLTSGSPHEQYF
TRBV2	few	TRBJ1-5	-	TGTGCCAGCAGCGGGACGGGTCCCAATCAGCCCCAGCATTTT	CASSGTGPNQPQHF
TRBV7-6	once	TRBJ2-2	TRBD2	TGTGCCAGCAGCTTAGATCTCGCGGGAGGGCCGAACACCGGGGAGCTGTTTTTT	CASSLDLAGGPNTGELFF
TRBV6-5	-	TRBJ2-2	-	TGTGCCAGCAGAGGGACTTCGCTCGGGGAGCTGTTTTTT	CASRGTSLGELFF
TRBV10-3	-	TRBJ1-2	-	TGTGCCATCAGTTCACAGGTTATCTATGGCTACACCTTC	CAISSQVIYGYTF
TRBV6-1	-	TRBJ2-7	TRBD1	TGTGCCAGCAGTCCCGAGGCAGGGGGCTTCGAGCAGTACTTC	CASSPEAGGFEQYF
TRBV18	few	TRBJ1-5	TRBD1	TGTGCCAGCTCAGAGGGGACAGGGAATCAGCCCCAGCATTTT	CASSEGTGNQPQHF
TRBV2	-	TRBJ2-7	-	TGTGCCAGCAGTGAAGCGGGGGGTAGTCGCGAGCAGTACTTC	CASSEAGGSREQYF
TRBV7-9	-	TRBJ1-4	-	TGTGCCAGCAGCCCTACAGCAACAACTAATGAAAAACTGTTTTTT	CASSPTATTNEKLFF
TRBV6-9	-	TRBJ2-3	-	TGTGCCAGCAGTTTGGGACCGATAGGTAGGGGAGATACGCAGTATTTT	CASSLGPIGRGDTQYF
TRBV19	-	TRBJ2-3	-	TGTGCCAGTAGTATAGACCTGAGCACAGATACGCAGTATTTT	CASSIDLSTDTQYF